This T cell receptor (beta chain) came from a study of T-cell reconstitution after alpha-beta-depleted transplantation in children. Germline CDR1 and CDR2: KGHSH and LQKENI. There are 16 residues in the CDR3. Germline trimming cut 6 bases from V and 5 bases from J; bases unmatched to any gene: 15. Unique molecular identifiers featured in how the TCRbeta library was prepared. Via MiXCR, TCRdb re-called the PCR reads, giving one row per CDR3 protein. Of approximately 500,000 distinct CDR3 sequences in the sample, roughly a tenth were seen once. This clonotype was seen repeatedly, ten times or more. Its target is unknown. Study-level results: The origin of alpha-beta T cells about two months after transplant was reportedly several hundred expanded graft clones. It was newly produced T cells that mostly accounted for T-cell counts and diversity one year after transplant.

The clonotype originates from a child aged 2-15 years with inherited bone marrow failure, due to receive a stem cell transplant. This sample comprised PBMCs, obtained before TCRalphabeta/CD19-depleted stem cell transplant. The rearrangement uses TRBV18 and TRBJ2-5; the match to TRBD2 covers 7 bases. The CDR3 spells CASSPSGTTLEETQYF. The CDR3 DNA reads TGTGCCAGCTCTCCATCCGGGACTACGCTCGAGGAGACCCAGTACTTC.